This TCR beta chain was recovered during a study of OX40 agonist ivuxolimab in advanced cancers. Study-wide context: Clinicians treated patients with ivuxolimab, an agonistic anti-OX40 (CD134) antibody.

Produced via immunoSEQ multiplex PCR; TCRdb's table is partial and in-frame only. Here the sample spans roughly 50,000 clones, around 89% being singletons. The V segment lost 3 bases and the J segment 5 bases; nucleotides outside the gene matches: 13. The CDR3 covers 18 residues. Germline V gene data show CDR1 as LNHNV and CDR2 as YYDKDF (reference sequence). This clonotype was obtained from an adult with an advanced solid tumor such as melanoma, head and neck, liver or kidney cancer. Sequenced here: CD4+ or CD8+ T cells sorted from blood, sampled in a trial of the OX40 agonist ivuxolimab. The V call is TRBV15, the J call TRBJ1-4, with 9 bases matching TRBD1. CDR3 nucleotides: TGTGCCACCAGCAGTTTTCCCGCTGGGACAGGGAACAATGAAAAACTGTTTTTT. Protein product: CATSSFPAGTGNNEKLFF.